Below are 27 T cell receptor beta chains sequenced from a single sample in a study of CD8+ T cells in alopecia areata. Extracted RNA was reverse transcribed, and the resulting cDNA served as sequencing template. Using immunoSEQ multiplex PCR, the repertoire was profiled, and TCRdb retains in-frame clones only, with some absent. The sample consists of 90,000 or so clones, around 47% of them appearing once. This sample's treatment: oral pan-JAK inhibitor, 5-10 mg twice daily. The material was CD8+ T cells sorted from blood, obtained at week 24, from a patient treated with tofacitinib. The receptor source for this set is a human donor with alopecia areata.

To note about this clone: Other DNA sequences of this sample code for an identical CDR3. The CDR3: CSVVTGGSYEQYF. For the CDR3, the DNA is TGCAGCGTTGTGACAGGGGGCTCCTACGAGCAGTACTTC. V gene TRBV29-1 combines with J gene TRBJ2-7; TRBD1 matches at 9 bases. The V gene's germline CDR1 is SQVTM and CDR2 ANQGSEA. Trimming took 4 bases from V and 0 from J; bases not matched to a gene: 1. The CDR3 contains 13 residues.

Concerning this clone: The sample contains more than one DNA sequence encoding this CDR3. The V and J genes are TRBV5-1 and TRBJ1-1, with D unresolved. Germline loops: CDR1 SGHRS, CDR2 YFSETQ. The V end lost 0 bases, the J end lost 0 bases, and 6 bases lay between the germline ends. The CDR3 runs 14 residues. CDR3 in amino acids: CASSLVEVNTEAFF. Here the CDR3 DNA reads TGCGCCAGCAGCTTGGTCGAGGTGAACACTGAAGCTTTCTTT. The variable domain in full, with the rest retrieved from reference TRBV5-1 and TRBJ1-1, is KAGVTQTPRYLIKTRGQQVTLSCSPISGHRSVSWYQQTPGQGLQFLFEYFSETQRNKGNFPGRFSGRQFSNSRSEMNVSTLELGDSALYLCASSLVEVNTEAFFGQGTRLTVV.

This chain uses TRBV29-1 with TRBJ2-1; the D is unclear. In germline, CDR1 is SQVTM, CDR2 ANQGSEA. The CDR3 runs to 14 residues. V was shortened by 5 bases and J by 5 bases, with 16 bases between the two germline ends. The CDR3 is CSVFPGHSDNEQFF. In nucleotides, the CDR3 is TGCAGCGTTTTTCCGGGCCACTCGGACAATGAGCAGTTCTTC.

Here the CDR3 reads CASSFRWGGYEQYF. CDR3 nucleotide sequence: TGTGCCAGCAGTTTTCGGTGGGGGGGCTACGAGCAGTACTTC. The chain uses TRBV27 and TRBJ2-7; 7 nucleotides align to TRBD2. V dropped 3 bases and J dropped 3; count of bases not matched to a gene: 5. Germline CDR1 MNHEY, CDR2 SMNVEV (reference sequence). The CDR3 spans 14 residues.

The count of this clone is one. This sequence joins TRBV19 and TRBJ1-1, with unresolved D. The CDR3 extends over 15 amino acids. Germline values: CDR1 LNHDA, CDR2 SQIVND (reference sequence). V was shortened by 0 bases and J by 5 bases, with 13 bases between the two germline ends. The CDR3 sequence is CASSIDQVRETEAFF. CDR3 bases: TGTGCCAGTAGTATAGATCAAGTGAGGGAAACTGAAGCTTTCTTT.

The V call is TRBV7-6, the J call TRBJ1-1; maybe TRBD1 (5 bases). V lost 1 base to trimming and J lost 2 bases, with 8 bases between them. The CDR3 covers 14 residues. The germline gives CDR1 SGHVS, CDR2 FNYEAQ. The CDR3 DNA is TGTGCCAGCAGCTTAGGGGGCCCCAACACTGAAGCTTTCTTT. This gives the protein CASSLGGPNTEAFF.

The chain couples TRBV13 to TRBJ2-7; TRBD2 aligns across 7 bases. With V trimmed by 2 bases and J by 2 bases, 3 bases remained unmatched. In germline, CDR1 is PRHDT, CDR2 FYEKMQ (reference sequence). CDR3 length equals 14 residues. The CDR3 loop is CASSLSGLTYEQYF. The CDR3 bases are TGTGCCAGCAGCTTATCGGGACTAACCTACGAGCAGTACTTC.

The rearrangement joins TRBV7-9 to TRBJ2-1, with a possible D match to TRBD1 (6 bases). CDR1 SEHNR and CDR2 FQNEAQ come from the germline V gene (reference sequence). The CDR3 loop spans 15 amino acids. V gave up 5 bases and J gave up 8 bases, with 19 bases separating them. CDR3 residues: CASSQHRVRGDEQFF. The CDR3 coding sequence is TGTGCCAGCAGCCAACACAGGGTTAGAGGAGATGAGCAGTTCTTC.

This clone was found a few times. Other DNA sequences in this sample translate to the same CDR3. This chain joins TRBV27 and TRBJ2-1; no clear D. The CDR3 is made up of 11 amino acids. V lost 6 bases and J lost 3, with 3 bases in between. The germline V gene has CDR1 MNHEY and CDR2 SMNVEV (reference sequence). The CDR3 protein is CASSFYNEQFF. In nucleotides, the CDR3 is TGTGCCAGCAGCTTCTACAATGAGCAGTTCTTC.

This chain uses TRBV11-2 with TRBJ2-1; 12 bases align to TRBD1. V lost 4 bases to trimming and J lost 8 bases; unmatched junction nucleotides: 6. The CDR3 has 15 amino acids. The germline V gene has CDR1 SGHAT and CDR2 FQNNGV. The CDR3: CASSYPGTGGDEQFF. For the CDR3, the DNA is TGTGCCAGCAGCTACCCCGGGACAGGGGGCGATGAGCAGTTCTTC.

The chain couples TRBV27 to TRBJ2-1; D not certain. The CDR3 spans 14 residues. Germline lookup yields CDR1 MNHEY and CDR2 SMNVEV (reference sequence). The germline V and J ends were trimmed by 5 bases and 6 bases, with 14 bases remaining between them. The CDR3 region has the DNA TGTGCCAGCAGTCTTCTAAAGTGGTCCAATGAGCAGTTCTTC. Encoded protein: CASSLLKWSNEQFF.

This clone turned up a few times. The chain recombines TRBV7-9 with TRBJ2-1, with a tentative D call TRBD2 (6 bases). Germline values: CDR1 SEHNR, CDR2 FQNEAQ (reference sequence). The CDR3 spans 13 residues. V gave up 3 bases and J gave up 7 bases, with 10 bases separating them. The CDR3 spells CASSLGLLNEQFF. CDR3 sequence (DNA): TGTGCCAGCAGCTTGGGACTGCTGAATGAGCAGTTCTTC.

This clone was picked up a small number of times. The chain links TRBV30 to TRBJ2-1; D is unresolved. V lost 0 bases and J lost 3, with 12 bases in between. The germline gives CDR1 GTSNPN, CDR2 SVGIG (reference sequence). The length of the CDR3 is 15 residues. The CDR3 DNA is TGTGCCTGGAGTGTAGGCGGTGGCTACTACAATGAGCAGTTCTTC. Translation gives CAWSVGGGYYNEQFF.

This chain uses TRBV7-9 with TRBJ1-5; D remains unclear. The CDR3 extends over 15 amino acids. V was cut by 4 bases and J by 2 bases, with 12 bases left in between. The germline V gene encodes CDR1 SEHNR and CDR2 FQNEAQ (reference sequence). In DNA, the CDR3 is TGTGCCAGCAGCTCCACAGCCGTCGGCAATCAGCCCCAGCATTTT. This codes for CASSSTAVGNQPQHF.

V usage is TRBV9 and J usage is TRBJ1-5; no clear D. V lost 4 bases and J 4 bases, leaving 15 bases between the germline ends. Germline V gene sequence: CDR1 SGDLS, CDR2 YYNGEE. The CDR3 length is 15 residues. CDR3 amino acids: CASSPAGAINQPQHF. Here the CDR3 DNA reads TGTGCCAGCAGCCCCGCGGGCGCAATTAATCAGCCCCAGCATTTT. Full variable domain (missing parts from reference TRBV9 and TRBJ1-5): DSGVTQTPKHLITATGQRVTLRCSPRSGDLSVYWYQQSLDQGLQFLIQYYNGEERAKGNILERFSAQQFPDLHSELNLSSLELGDSALYFCASSPAGAINQPQHFGDGTRLSIL.

The V call is TRBV5-1, the J call TRBJ2-3; 7 positions agree with TRBD2. CDR3 length: 16 residues. Losses at the gene ends were 0 bases for V and 2 bases for J; bases not matched to a gene: 6. Germline V gene lookup returns CDR1 SGHRS and CDR2 YFSETQ. The DNA for the CDR3 is TGCGCCAGCAGCTTGGTGGCTAGCGGAGACACAGATACGCAGTATTTT. Encoded protein: CASSLVASGDTDTQYF.

This clone was found a few times. The chain couples TRBV7-2 to TRBJ2-5, with D possibly being TRBD2 (6 bases). Germline CDR1 reads SGHTA; CDR2 reads FQGNSA. The V end lost 5 bases, the J end lost 11 bases, and 12 bases lay between the germline ends. This CDR3 has 11 amino acids. CDR3 region: CASSGDSRQYF. CDR3 nucleotide sequence: TGTGCCAGCAGCGGGGACTCCCGGCAGTACTTC.

This chain joins TRBV7-6 and TRBJ2-1; D uncertain. V lost 1 base and J lost 6, with 4 bases in between. The CDR3 runs to 12 residues. From germline, CDR1 is SGHVS and CDR2 FNYEAQ. The CDR3 bases are TGTGCCAGCAGCTTAGTGGCCAATGAGCAGTTCTTC. This encodes CASSLVANEQFF.

This sequence joins TRBV14 and TRBJ2-7; D unclear. The CDR3 runs 12 residues. Germline-derived CDR1 and CDR2 are SGHDN and FVKESK. V gave up 4 bases and J gave up 6 bases, with 10 bases separating them. The CDR3 loop is CASSPSRTEQYF. CDR3 bases: TGTGCCAGCAGCCCCTCGAGGACCGAGCAGTACTTC.

This chain joins TRBV11-2 and TRBJ1-2; 10 bases fit TRBD1. The CDR3 spans 13 residues. From germline, CDR1 is SGHAT and CDR2 FQNNGV. Losses at the gene ends were 3 bases for V and 6 bases for J; bases not matched to a gene: 1. The CDR3 sequence is CASSLGTGDGYTF. CDR3 DNA sequence: TGTGCCAGCAGCTTGGGGACAGGGGATGGCTACACCTTC. Full variable domain (rest looked up from reference TRBV11-2 and TRBJ1-2): EAGVAQSPRYKIIEKRQSVAFWCNPISGHATLYWYQQILGQGPKLLIQFQNNGVVDDSQLPKDRFSAERLKGVDSTLKIQPAKLEDSAVYLCASSLGTGDGYTFGSGTRLTVV.

This clone was counted ten times or more. The V gene is TRBV19, the J gene TRBJ1-1; TRBD1 matches 8 bases. This CDR3 is 14 amino acids long. V was clipped by 4 bases and J by 7 bases; unmatched bases: 8. CDR1 LNHDA and CDR2 SQIVND come from the germline V gene (reference sequence). The CDR3 region has the DNA TGTGCCAGTAGTACTCCGGGACAGGCGTTTGAAGCTTTCTTT. Protein product: CASSTPGQAFEAFF.

This clone has only a few counts. The J gene is TRBJ2-3, the V gene TRBV25-1, with no clear D. The V gene lost 6 bases and the J gene lost 2 bases, with 3 bases spanning the gap. Germline values: CDR1 MGHDK, CDR2 SYGVNS. This CDR3 is 11 amino acids long. The CDR3, as DNA: TGTGCCAGCAGAACCACAGATACGCAGTATTTT. This encodes CASRTTDTQYF.

This clone appeared a few times. The chain joins TRBV29-1 to TRBJ2-6; 8 bases fit TRBD2. After removal of 5 bases from V and 0 bases from J, the junction contained 9 bases not matched to a gene. Germline V gene data show CDR1 as SQVTM and CDR2 as ANQGSEA. The length of the CDR3 is 17 residues. The CDR3 reads CSVFKRELSSGANVLTF. As DNA, the CDR3 is TGCAGCGTTTTCAAGCGGGAGCTAAGCTCTGGGGCCAACGTCCTGACTTTC.

The V and J genes are TRBV9 and TRBJ1-1; possibly TRBD1 for D (6 bases). V was shortened by 4 bases and J by 4 bases, with 14 bases between the two germline ends. CDR1 and CDR2 (germline): SGDLS, YYNGEE. The CDR3 contains 14 residues. DNA of the CDR3: TGTGCCAGCAGCCCCCAGGGGTACGGCACTGAAGCTTTCTTT. This gives the protein CASSPQGYGTEAFF.

This chain uses TRBV29-1 with TRBJ1-1; TRBD1 matches at 7 bases. In germline, CDR1 is SQVTM, CDR2 ANQGSEA. J gave up 1 base and V 6 bases, and 5 bases lay outside the gene matches. The CDR3 is 13 residues long. CDR3 sequence reads: CSVETGTNTEAFF. CDR3 sequence (DNA): TGCAGCGTCGAGACAGGGACGAACACTGAAGCTTTCTTT. Full variable domain (outside the CDR3, taken from reference TRBV29-1 and TRBJ1-1): SAVISQKPSRDICQRGTSLTIQCQVDSQVTMMFWYRQQPGQSLTLIATANQGSEATYESGFVIDKFPISRPNLTFSTLTVSNMSPEDSSIYLCSVETGTNTEAFFGQGTRLTVV.

This chain joins TRBV5-5 and TRBJ2-7; 8 bases line up with TRBD2. CDR3 length: 14 residues. V lost 6 bases and J lost 1; bases outside the gene matches: 6. Germline CDR1 reads SGHKS; CDR2 reads YYEKEE (reference sequence). In DNA, the CDR3 is TGTGCCAGCACCATTTTAGCGGGATCCTACGAGCAGTACTTC. Protein: CASTILAGSYEQYF.

The rearrangement links TRBV10-3 to TRBJ1-2, with D uncertain. Trimming shortened V by 8 bases and J by 3 bases, and 16 bases separated the two germline ends. CDR1 is ENHRY and CDR2 is SYGVKD in the germline V gene. The CDR3 is 14 amino acids. CDR3: CAILGETRDYGYTF. For the CDR3, the DNA is TGTGCCATCCTTGGAGAGACCCGAGACTATGGCTACACCTTC.